The 31 T cell receptor beta chains presented below share a single source sample, sequenced in a study of blood T cell repertoires in COVID-19. Generated by immunoSEQ multiplex PCR, the TCRdb table keeps only in-frame clones and is missing some. The sample holds some 460,000 clones, about nine tenths seen once. The sequenced sample was PBMCs or T cells enriched from blood (not recorded which). These receptors originate from a woman aged 18-30 years who had recovered from COVID-19.

This chain joins TRBV9 and TRBJ2-2; D remains unclear. This CDR3 spans 14 amino acids. V lost 0 bases to trimming and J lost 7 bases, with 10 bases between them. Germline V gene data show CDR1 as SGDLS and CDR2 as YYNGEE. CDR3 loop: CASSVGGVGGELFF. The CDR3 DNA sequence: TGTGCCAGCAGCGTAGGCGGCGTTGGCGGGGAGCTGTTTTTT. The full variable domain, with the rest looked up from reference TRBV9 and TRBJ2-2, is DSGVTQTPKHLITATGQRVTLRCSPRSGDLSVYWYQQSLDQGLQFLIQYYNGEERAKGNILERFSAQQFPDLHSELNLSSLELGDSALYFCASSVGGVGGELFFGEGSRLTVL.

The rearrangement links TRBV6-5 to TRBJ1-2; 8 bases line up with TRBD1. The V segment lost 5 bases and the J segment 8 bases; nucleotides outside the gene matches: 7. The CDR3 length is 13 residues. In germline, CDR1 is MNHEY, CDR2 SVGAGI. The CDR3 spells CASSTRTGRGYTF. For the CDR3, the DNA is TGTGCCAGCAGTACCCGGACAGGGCGCGGCTACACCTTC.

The chain is built from TRBV7-2 and TRBJ1-1; D not resolved. In germline, CDR1 is SGHTA, CDR2 FQGNSA. CDR3 size: 14 residues. The germline V and J ends were trimmed by 2 bases and 1 base, with 8 bases remaining between them. DNA of the CDR3: TGTGCCAGCAGCTTATCTGCGAGGAACACTGAAGCTTTCTTT. As protein: CASSLSARNTEAFF.

The chain links TRBV7-3 to TRBJ2-1; D gene ambiguous. The CDR3 loop spans 16 amino acids. The germline V and J ends were trimmed by 0 bases and 0 bases, with 9 bases remaining between them. Germline lookup yields CDR1 SGHTA and CDR2 FQGTGA. The CDR3 DNA sequence: TGTGCCAGCAGCTTAACCTTCCGGAGCTCCTACAATGAGCAGTTCTTC. Translating it yields CASSLTFRSSYNEQFF.

The V call is TRBV2, the J call TRBJ2-5; a possible D gene is TRBD2 (6 bases). Germline loops: CDR1 SNHLY, CDR2 FYNNEI. The CDR3 has 16 residues. V was pared by 3 bases and J by 4 bases, with 18 bases between. CDR3 DNA sequence: TGTGCCAGCAGTGATCTGCTACCGGGACTTAGAGAGACCCAGTACTTC. This sequence encodes CASSDLLPGLRETQYF.

The rearrangement uses TRBV27 and TRBJ2-7, with D maybe TRBD1 (6 bases). The germline V gene encodes CDR1 MNHEY and CDR2 SMNVEV (reference sequence). Trimming pared 5 bases from V and 7 bases from J, leaving 15 bases between. The CDR3 length is 13 residues. The CDR3 coding sequence is TGTGCCAGCAGTATCAGGGGTTTGGGGGAGCAGTACTTC. Translated: CASSIRGLGEQYF.

Only one count was recorded for this clone. The genes are TRBV7-3 and TRBJ1-2; TRBD1 is a possible D gene (5 bases). Germline CDR1 is SGHTA and CDR2 is FQGTGA. Trimming cost V 1 base and J 8 bases, with 14 bases left between them. The CDR3 is 14 residues long. The CDR3 sequence: CASSLKARSGGYTF. CDR3 nucleotides: TGTGCCAGCAGCTTAAAGGCGCGATCAGGGGGCTACACCTTC.

This chain joins TRBV19 and TRBJ2-7; possible D gene TRBD1, 6 bases. V dropped 5 bases and J dropped 2 bases, with 19 bases sitting between them. CDR1 and CDR2 from the germline V gene are LNHDA and SQIVND (reference sequence). This CDR3 is built from 16 residues. The CDR3 region has the DNA TGTGCCAGTAGTCGATCCGCCGGGACACCAACCTACGAGCAGTACTTC. The encoded protein is CASSRSAGTPTYEQYF.

The chain combines TRBV5-5 with TRBJ2-7; D possibly corresponds to TRBD1 (6 bases). Germline values: CDR1 SGHKS, CDR2 YYEKEE (reference sequence). This CDR3 comprises 13 residues. V was pared by 4 bases and J by 7 bases, with 15 bases between. In nucleotides, the CDR3 is TGTGCCAGCAGCACCACAGGGTCGGGGGAGCAGTACTTC. Its translation is CASSTTGSGEQYF.

CDR3 protein: CSVHPSGVGTEAFF. CDR3 nucleotides: TGCAGCGTTCATCCCTCCGGGGTCGGTACTGAAGCTTTCTTT. V usage is TRBV29-1 and J usage is TRBJ1-1; D unresolved. Germline V gene data show CDR1 as SQVTM and CDR2 as ANQGSEA. There are 14 residues in the CDR3. V lost 5 bases and J 5 bases, leaving 18 bases between the germline ends.

This chain links TRBV2 with TRBJ2-1, with 8 bases matching TRBD1. This CDR3 is built from 14 residues. The germline gives CDR1 SNHLY, CDR2 FYNNEI. J gave up 4 bases and V 7 bases, and 6 bases lay outside the gene matches. The CDR3 spells CASIDRTGYNEQFF. CDR3 nucleotide sequence: TGTGCCAGCATAGACCGGACAGGGTACAATGAGCAGTTCTTC.

The chain couples TRBV2 to TRBJ1-5; D ambiguous. Trimming took off 6 bases at V and 3 bases at J, with 18 bases between the two ends. The CDR3 extends over 16 amino acids. Per the germline V gene, CDR1 is SNHLY and CDR2 is FYNNEI. The CDR3 DNA reads TGTGCCAGCAGCCACCAGGCCGACATGTCCAATCAGCCCCAGCATTTT. The encoded protein is CASSHQADMSNQPQHF. The full variable domain, with the rest looked up from reference TRBV2 and TRBJ1-5, is EPEVTQTPSHQVTQMGQEVILRCVPISNHLYFYWYRQILGQKVEFLVSFYNNEISEKSEIFDDQFSVERPDGSNFTLKIRSTKLEDSAMYFCASSHQADMSNQPQHFGDGTRLSIL.

V usage is TRBV23-1 and J usage is TRBJ1-4; D may be TRBD1 (5 bases). TRBV23-1 falls under the ORF class, with uncertain function. V lost 3 bases to trimming and J lost 7 bases, with 18 bases between them. The CDR3 has 16 residues. In DNA form, the CDR3 reads TGCGCCAGCAGTCACTTAGGGGCAAGGAGGGGTGAAAAACTGTTTTTT. Its translation: CASSHLGARRGEKLFF.

The chain employs TRBV5-6 and TRBJ1-2, with a weak D call TRBD1 (6 bases). Germline values: CDR1 SGHDT, CDR2 YYEEEE. V was shortened by 4 bases and J by 8 bases, with 15 bases between the two germline ends. The CDR3 consists of 13 residues. CDR3 sequence (DNA): TGTGCCAGCAGCACACAGGGTCTGGAAGGCTACACCTTC. It yields the protein CASSTQGLEGYTF.

The CDR3 bases are TGTGCCAGCAGCGCGACTGTTTCTGAAGCTTTCTTT. This gives the protein CASSATVSEAFF. This chain connects TRBV7-9 to TRBJ1-1; D gene uncertain. The V and J ends lost 5 bases and 6 bases respectively, with 10 bases between them. The CDR3 length is 12 residues. The germline V gene encodes CDR1 SEHNR and CDR2 FQNEAQ (reference sequence). The variable domain in full, with the rest retrieved from reference TRBV7-9 and TRBJ1-1, is DTGVSQNPRHKITKRGQNVTFRCDPISEHNRLYWYRQTLGQGPEFLTYFQNEAQLEKSRLLSDRFSAERPKGSFSTLEIQRTEQGDSAMYLCASSATVSEAFFGQGTRLTVV.

V is TRBV5-1 and J is TRBJ1-1, with D unclear. The CDR3 has 16 residues. CDR1 is SGHRS and CDR2 is YFSETQ in the germline V gene. V lost 0 bases to trimming and J lost 1 base, with 13 bases between them. CDR3 coding DNA: TGCGCCAGCAGCTTGGGAGGTGGAGCGACGAACACTGAAGCTTTCTTT. Translation: CASSLGGGATNTEAFF.

CDR3 sequence reads: CASSEGAGYNEQFF. The CDR3 DNA reads as TGTGCCAGCAGTGAGGGGGCAGGGTACAATGAGCAGTTCTTC. The genes are TRBV6-4 and TRBJ2-1; perhaps TRBD1 as D (6 bases). Between the trimmed V and J ends, which lost 3 bases and 4 bases, there was a span of 10 bases. Germline values: CDR1 MRHNA, CDR2 SNTAGT. The CDR3 contains 14 residues.

The CDR3 region is CASSPWDSGGNEKLFF. The CDR3 DNA reads as TGCGCCAGCAGCCCCTGGGACAGTGGGGGTAATGAAAAACTGTTTTTT. This chain uses TRBV5-1 with TRBJ1-4; TRBD1 aligns across 7 bases. The CDR3 extends over 16 amino acids. V lost 4 bases to trimming and J lost 4 bases; unmatched junction nucleotides: 10. CDR1 is SGHRS, CDR2 YFSETQ, per germline.

The V call is TRBV6-4, the J call TRBJ1-6, with a possible D match to TRBD1 (5 bases). CDR1 and CDR2 from the germline V gene are MRHNA and SNTAGT. Trimming took off 4 bases at V and 5 bases at J, with 21 bases between the two ends. The CDR3 has 18 amino acids. CDR3: CASSVTGSRLVDNSPLHF. The CDR3 coding sequence is TGTGCCAGCAGTGTAACAGGTTCCCGCTTGGTGGATAATTCACCCCTCCACTTT.

This clone was counted once. The sample carries other DNA sequences with the same CDR3. The V call is TRBV30, the J call TRBJ1-3; TRBD1 is a possible D gene (6 bases). The germline V gene has CDR1 GTSNPN and CDR2 SVGIG (reference sequence). The V and J ends lost 0 bases and 2 bases respectively, with 8 bases between them. CDR3 length: 14 residues. Here the CDR3 DNA reads TGTGCCTGGAGTGTCGCAGGGGCTGGAAACACCATATATTTT. It codes for CAWSVAGAGNTIYF. The full variable domain, completed using reference TRBV30 and TRBJ1-3, is SQTIHQWPATLVQPVGSPLSLECTVEGTSNPNLYWYRQAAGRGLQLLFYSVGIGQISSEVPQNLSASRPQDRQFILSSKKLLLSDSGFYLCAWSVAGAGNTIYFGEGSWLTVV.

The rearrangement joins TRBV6-5 to TRBJ2-3, with 11 bases aligning to TRBD2. Losses at the gene ends were 5 bases for V and 5 bases for J; bases not matched to a gene: 3. CDR1 MNHEY and CDR2 SVGAGI come from the germline V gene. This CDR3 comprises 14 residues. For the CDR3, the DNA is TGTGCCAGCAGTACTAGCGGGAGAGAAGATACGCAGTATTTT. The encoded protein is CASSTSGREDTQYF.

The V gene is TRBV11-2, the J gene TRBJ1-1; the match to TRBD1 covers 7 bases. This CDR3 spans 17 amino acids. The ends lost 5 bases at V and 5 bases at J; junction bases unmatched: 17. Germline V gene data show CDR1 as SGHAT and CDR2 as FQNNGV. This chain's CDR3 is CASSPSSPLIQGTEAFF. The CDR3 DNA sequence: TGTGCCAGCAGCCCCTCAAGTCCCCTAATACAGGGGACTGAAGCTTTCTTT.

V and J are TRBV27 and TRBJ2-7; D is perhaps TRBD2 (6 bases). The CDR3 sequence is 18 residues long. Germline-derived CDR1 and CDR2 are MNHEY and SMNVEV (reference sequence). V was clipped by 4 bases and J by 3 bases, with 25 bases between them. The CDR3 reads CASSSLMGGTGRVYEQYF. As DNA, the CDR3 is TGTGCCAGCAGTTCCTTAATGGGGGGAACAGGAAGAGTCTACGAGCAGTACTTC.

The V call is TRBV3-1 (or the pseudogene TRBV3-2), the J call TRBJ1-3; 7 bases match TRBD1. CDR1 is LGHDT and CDR2 is YNNKEL in the germline V gene (reference sequence). V gave up 1 base and J gave up 15 bases; unmatched junction bases: 12. The CDR3 is made up of 14 amino acids. CDR3 sequence (DNA): TGTGCCAGCAGCCAAGGGACAGGAGGCAATTCTAGATATTTT. Amino acid sequence: CASSQGTGGNSRYF.

The rearrangement links TRBV4-1 to TRBJ1-2, with unresolved D. The CDR3 sequence is 14 residues long. The germline V gene has CDR1 MGHRA and CDR2 YSYEKL. V was trimmed by 3 bases and J by 0 bases, leaving 8 bases between them. This CDR3 is CASSQTQANYGYTF. The CDR3 DNA reads TGCGCCAGCAGCCAGACCCAGGCTAACTATGGCTACACCTTC.

A single count supports this clone. Other nucleotide sequences from this sample produce the same CDR3. This sequence joins TRBV29-1 and TRBJ1-2; 7 bases align to TRBD1. Germline V gene lookup returns CDR1 SQVTM and CDR2 ANQGSEA. The CDR3 has 13 residues. V lost 6 bases to trimming and J lost 5 bases; unmatched junction nucleotides: 9. CDR3 nucleotides: TGCAGCGTCGCCAGGGGGACGTTGTATGGCTACACCTTC. Translated, it gives CSVARGTLYGYTF. Supplemented by reference TRBV29-1 and TRBJ1-2, the full variable domain reads SAVISQKPSRDICQRGTSLTIQCQVDSQVTMMFWYRQQPGQSLTLIATANQGSEATYESGFVIDKFPISRPNLTFSTLTVSNMSPEDSSIYLCSVARGTLYGYTFGSGTRLTVV.

The chain is built from TRBV7-9 and TRBJ2-3, with D uncertain. CDR3 size: 14 residues. Germline V gives CDR1 SEHNR, CDR2 FQNEAQ (reference sequence). Trimming removed 5 bases at V and 0 bases at J, with 9 bases between. The CDR3: CASSRDWSTDTQYF. The CDR3 nucleotides read TGTGCCAGCAGCCGAGACTGGAGCACAGATACGCAGTATTTT.

The V gene is TRBV7-8, the J gene TRBJ1-5, with TRBD1 matching over 10 bases. The CDR3 length is 16 residues. CDR1 is SGHVS and CDR2 is FQNEAQ in the germline V gene. V lost 4 bases and J lost 2; bases outside the gene matches: 5. CDR3 nucleotides: TGTGCCAGCAGCTCCACCGGGACAGGGGGCAATCAGCCCCAGCATTTT. Amino acids: CASSSTGTGGNQPQHF.

The chain carries TRBV4-1 and TRBJ2-3; D unresolved. V dropped 4 bases and J dropped 2 bases, with 13 bases sitting between them. The CDR3 loop spans 15 amino acids. Looked up from germline, CDR1 is MGHRA and CDR2 is YSYEKL. The DNA of the CDR3 is TGCGCCAGCAGCCTCATTGAGGATCCCACAGATACGCAGTATTTT. It translates to CASSLIEDPTDTQYF.

The chain has TRBV5-1 and TRBJ1-4; a possible D gene is TRBD1 (6 bases). V lost 1 base and J 2 bases, leaving 9 bases between the germline ends. The CDR3 has 15 amino acids. Germline lookup yields CDR1 SGHRS and CDR2 YFSETQ. The CDR3 bases are TGCGCCAGCAGCTTGACAGGGATCACTAATGAAAAACTGTTTTTT. Protein sequence: CASSLTGITNEKLFF.

The genes are TRBV20-1 and TRBJ2-3, with 12 bases aligning to TRBD2. CDR1 is DFQATT and CDR2 is SNEGSKA in the germline V gene (reference sequence). J was trimmed by 1 base and V by 3 bases; bases with no gene match: 8. The CDR3 loop spans 17 amino acids. The CDR3 coding sequence is TGCAGTGCTAGTGACGCCCGGACTAGCGGGGGCACAGATACGCAGTATTTT. Protein sequence: CSASDARTSGGTDTQYF.